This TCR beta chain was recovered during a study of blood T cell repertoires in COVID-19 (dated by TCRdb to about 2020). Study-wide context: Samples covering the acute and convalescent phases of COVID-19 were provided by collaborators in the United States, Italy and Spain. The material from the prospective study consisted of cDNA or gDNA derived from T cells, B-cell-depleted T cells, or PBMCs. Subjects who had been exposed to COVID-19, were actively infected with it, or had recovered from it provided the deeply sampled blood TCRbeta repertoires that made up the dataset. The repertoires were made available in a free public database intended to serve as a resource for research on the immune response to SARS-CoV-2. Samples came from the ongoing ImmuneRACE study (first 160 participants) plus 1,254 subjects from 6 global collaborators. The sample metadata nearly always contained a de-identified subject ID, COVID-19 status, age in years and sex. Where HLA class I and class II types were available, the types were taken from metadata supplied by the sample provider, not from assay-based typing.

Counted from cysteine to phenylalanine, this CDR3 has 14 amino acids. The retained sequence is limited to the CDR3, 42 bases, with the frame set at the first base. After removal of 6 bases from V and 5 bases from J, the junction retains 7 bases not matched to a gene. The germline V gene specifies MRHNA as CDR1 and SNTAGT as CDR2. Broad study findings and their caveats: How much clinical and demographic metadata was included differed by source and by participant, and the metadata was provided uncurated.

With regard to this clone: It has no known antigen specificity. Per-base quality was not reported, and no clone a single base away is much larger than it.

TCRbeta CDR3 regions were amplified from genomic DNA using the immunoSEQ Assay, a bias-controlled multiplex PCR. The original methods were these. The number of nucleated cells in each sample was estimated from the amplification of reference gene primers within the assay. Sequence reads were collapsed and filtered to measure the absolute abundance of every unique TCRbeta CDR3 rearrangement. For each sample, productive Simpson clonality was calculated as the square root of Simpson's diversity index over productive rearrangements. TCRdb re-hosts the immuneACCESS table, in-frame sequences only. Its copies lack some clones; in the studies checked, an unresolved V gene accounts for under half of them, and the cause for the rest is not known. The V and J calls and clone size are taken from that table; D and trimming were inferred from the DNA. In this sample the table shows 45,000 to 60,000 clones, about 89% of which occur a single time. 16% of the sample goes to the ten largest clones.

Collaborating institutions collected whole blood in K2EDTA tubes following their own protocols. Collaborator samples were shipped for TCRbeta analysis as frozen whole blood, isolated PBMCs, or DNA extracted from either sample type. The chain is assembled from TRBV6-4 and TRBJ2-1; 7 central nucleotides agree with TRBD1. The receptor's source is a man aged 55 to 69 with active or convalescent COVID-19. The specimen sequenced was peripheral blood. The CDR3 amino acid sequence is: CASSRGTADNEQFF. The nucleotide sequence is TGTGCCAGCAGCAGGGGGACCGCCGACAATGAGCAGTTCTTC.